These T cell receptor beta chains were read from a single sample in a study of cytomegalovirus exposure and HLA in healthy donors. The method was immunoSEQ multiplex PCR; TCRdb's version includes in-frame clones alone and lacks a portion of them. Among some 150,000 clones, approximately 84% were seen once, and the ten largest hold 2% to 2.5%. Input material: PBMCs. The source of these receptors is a woman between 18 and 29 years old in good health and CMV-seronegative. The conserved cysteine and the conserved F or W are not part of the CDR3 here.

CDR3 length,V gene,CDR3 protein
12,TRBV21-1,ASSPRTRGQPQH
14,TRBV2,ASSPASGSSYNEQF
12,TRBV2,ASTSRDFTDTQY
13,TRBV19,ASSVPGDRVYGYT
11,TRBV6-1,ASSEAGGYGYT
15,TRBV7-2,ASSLDIAGGSTDTQY
12,TRBV6-6,ASSRSGGKKEQY
15,TRBV15,ATSRDPSFQGSQPQH
11,TRBV29-1,SVERGASSPLH
16,TRBV28,ASSQGLAGGRGIREQY
13,TRBV28,ASSRPGASSYEQY
13,TRBV7-9,ASSFGQGSANEQF
11,TRBV18,ASSPYRSYEQY
13,TRBV5-1,ASSPWGGDNQPQH
9,TRBV28,ASNSNTEAF
14,TRBV5-1,ASSLVAPGPGETQY
16,TRBV4-1,ASSHFGPGGAAFYEQY
14,TRBV7-9,ASSPPSGGNTGELF
15,TRBV19,ASSFRLAGEPYNEQF
13,TRBV11-2,ASSLLRTSAETQY
13,TRBV2,AGAVRTQNYNEQF
12,TRBV18,ASSPGTGDYEQY
15,TRBV7-9,ASRWGSEDATNEKLF
15,TRBV7-8,ASSLGQYSSYNSPLH
13,TRBV10-1,ASSPGLAGGDTQY
10,TRBV10-3,AISESGATQY
12,TRBV6-5,ASSLGQGGQPQH
11,TRBV5-1,ASSLVDSYEQY
14,TRBV9,ASSVDRPGNGNTIY
13,TRBV5-1,ASTSVGGFPGELF
14,TRBV7-2,ASSWGGGQGSYGYT
13,TRBV10-3,AIRNTDSVGSPLH
17,TRBV27,ASSFYFYGASGTAGELF
13,TRBV9,ASSVGQEVDNEQF
13,TRBV11-2,ASSLDQGGRGTQY
12,TRBV5-6,ASTENIFNYGYT
14,TRBV19,ASSLDVTGPLGEQY
11,TRBV9,ASSLGQGYEQY
14,TRBV19,ASTLGTLLPTNEQF
13,TRBV4-3,ASSQADRYQETQY
11,TRBV10-3,ATLSGLDYEQY
15,TRBV19,ASSSRTSGSSYNEQF
15,TRBV27,ASSLTGGSLIPYEQY
14,TRBV6-6,ASSPQDSRAPYEQY
17,TRBV5-1,ASSLGRGALSSGANVLT
14,TRBV7-9,ASSSKAGTQSYEQY
14,TRBV7-3,ASSQQLGGGQETQY
12,TRBV28,ASTLTGGSETQY
13,TRBV7-9,ASTKGQGLSYEQY
17,TRBV14,ASSHPLGTSGGLTDTQY
14,TRBV5-1,ASSLRTSGGQDTQY
14,TRBV4-2,ASSRGGGLEASEQF
11,TRBV5-4,ASSTWTSGQQY
14,TRBV6-6,ASSSGLAAKGNEQF
11,TRBV7-2,ASNRQGSYEQY
12,TRBV7-2,ASSLASPYNEQF